This TCR beta chain is drawn from a study of blood T cell repertoires in COVID-19. Overall study: The origin of the acute and convalescent COVID-19 samples was the United States, Italy and Spain. PBMCs, B-cell-depleted T cells, or T cells provided the cDNA or gDNA that made up the material.

The germline CDR1 and CDR2 sequences are SGHAT and FQDESV (reference sequence). Between the trimmed V and J ends, which lost 5 bases and 4 bases, there was a span of 11 bases. CDR3 length equals 13 residues. Original processing methods: Estimated nucleated cell counts came from reference gene primer amplification. Data came from immunoSEQ multiplex PCR; TCRdb stores just in-frame clones and leaves some out. For V, J and clone size, that table is used; D and trimming come from the DNA. The data hold 110,000 to 150,000 clones, with roughly 90% observed a single time. The clonotype comes from a man between 65 and 85 years old with acute or convalescent COVID-19. Sequencing was carried out using peripheral blood. V gene TRBV11-1 combines with J gene TRBJ1-2, with D maybe TRBD1 (5 bases). For the CDR3, the DNA is TGTGCCAGCAGCCTACCGGGGGTCTATGGCTACACCTTC. Translated: CASSLPGVYGYTF.